These 8 T cell receptor beta chains came from one sample sequenced in a study of blood T cell repertoires in COVID-19. Clones were read by immunoSEQ multiplex PCR, and TCRdb kept only the in-frame ones, dropping some. The sample lists some 38,000 clones, approximately 74% occurring once. Sequencing was carried out using peripheral blood. The receptors here all came from a man between 65 and 85 years old with COVID-19, enrolled during active disease.

A few counts support this clone. The chain is built from TRBV27 and TRBJ2-7, with 8 bases identical to TRBD1. The V and J ends lost 5 bases and 2 bases, in that order; junction bases with no gene match: 11. CDR3 length: 16 residues. In germline, CDR1 is MNHEY, CDR2 SMNVEV (reference sequence). Written as DNA, the CDR3 is TGTGCCAGCAGTCGGAGCGGACAGGGAAGGACCTACGAGCAGTACTTC. Translating gives CASSRSGQGRTYEQYF.

V is TRBV11-2 and J is TRBJ2-5, with 7 nucleotides matching TRBD1. V was pared by 5 bases and J by 5 bases, with 8 bases of the junction left unmatched. The CDR3 loop spans 14 amino acids. Germline lookup yields CDR1 SGHAT and CDR2 FQNNGV. Written as DNA, the CDR3 is TGTGCCAGCAGCCCTCTAACAGGGGTTGAGACCCAGTACTTC. Translated: CASSPLTGVETQYF.

The sample holds one count of this clone. This chain connects TRBV10-1 to TRBJ2-3; D is possibly TRBD2 (7 bases). Germline values: CDR1 WNHNN, CDR2 SYGVQD (reference sequence). The CDR3 consists of 15 residues. V was pared by 6 bases and J by 4 bases, with 17 bases between. The CDR3 DNA is TGCGCCAGCAGGTGGGGGGGCGGAACCGCAGATACGCAGTATTTT. Residues: CASRWGGGTADTQYF.

The chain recombines TRBV7-9 with TRBJ1-1; a weak D match, TRBD1 (6 bases). CDR3 length: 14 amino acids. Germline CDR1 SEHNR, CDR2 FQNEAQ (reference sequence). The ends were cut back, 4 bases at V and 4 bases at J, with 13 bases in the middle. The CDR3, as DNA: TGTGCCAGCAGCTCTTGGGGGCCGGGCACTGAAGCTTTCTTT. Translated, it gives CASSSWGPGTEAFF.

The V gene is TRBV18, the J gene TRBJ1-1; TRBD1 matches 11 bases. CDR1 is KGHSH, CDR2 LQKENI, per germline. The CDR3 runs to 16 residues. The junction had 5 bases not matched to a gene; V was cut back by 3 bases and J by 2 bases. In DNA form, the CDR3 reads TGTGCCAGCTCACCCCGGGACAGGGGGTATAACACTGAAGCTTTCTTT. Residues: CASSPRDRGYNTEAFF.

Here the CDR3 reads CASSPLLGQMNTGELFF. The CDR3 DNA sequence: TGCGCCAGCAGCCCCCTGCTGGGACAGATGAACACCGGGGAGCTGTTTTTT. This chain joins TRBV4-3 and TRBJ2-2; 7 bases align to TRBD1. This CDR3 contains 17 residues. CDR1 and CDR2 from the germline V gene are LGHNA and YSLEER. V lost 4 bases to trimming and J lost 1 base; unmatched junction nucleotides: 9.

J is TRBJ1-5 and V is TRBV3-1 (or the pseudogene TRBV3-2); 7 nucleotides match TRBD1. The trim removed 0 bases at V and 7 bases at J, leaving 0 bases unmatched. The CDR3 spans 13 residues. Germline lookup yields CDR1 LGHDT and CDR2 YNNKEL (reference sequence). This chain's CDR3 is CASSQEGGQPQHF. The CDR3 DNA reads TGTGCCAGCAGCCAAGAAGGGGGCCAGCCCCAGCATTTT.

The chain combines TRBV6-5 with TRBJ2-7, with 10 bases identical to TRBD1. Germline trimming cut 4 bases from V and 4 bases from J; bases unmatched to any gene: 4. This CDR3 spans 14 amino acids. Looked up from germline, CDR1 is MNHEY and CDR2 is SVGAGI. The CDR3 loop reads CASSFDRGLYEQYF. The CDR3 nucleotides read TGTGCCAGCAGTTTCGACAGGGGGCTTTACGAGCAGTACTTC.